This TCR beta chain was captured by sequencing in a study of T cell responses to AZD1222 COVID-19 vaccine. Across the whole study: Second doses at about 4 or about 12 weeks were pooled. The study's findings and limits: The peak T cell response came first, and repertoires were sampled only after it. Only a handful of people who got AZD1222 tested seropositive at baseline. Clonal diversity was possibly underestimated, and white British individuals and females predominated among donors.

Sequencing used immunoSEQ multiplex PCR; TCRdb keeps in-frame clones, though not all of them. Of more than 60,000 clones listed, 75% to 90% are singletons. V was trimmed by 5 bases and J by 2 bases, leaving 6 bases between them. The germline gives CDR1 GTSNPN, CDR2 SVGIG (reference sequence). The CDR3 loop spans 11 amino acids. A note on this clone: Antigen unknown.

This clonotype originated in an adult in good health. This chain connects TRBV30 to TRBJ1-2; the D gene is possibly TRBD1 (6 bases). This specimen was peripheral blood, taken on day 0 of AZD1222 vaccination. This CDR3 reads CAWGTNYGYTF. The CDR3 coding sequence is TGTGCCTGGGGGACAAACTATGGCTACACCTTC.